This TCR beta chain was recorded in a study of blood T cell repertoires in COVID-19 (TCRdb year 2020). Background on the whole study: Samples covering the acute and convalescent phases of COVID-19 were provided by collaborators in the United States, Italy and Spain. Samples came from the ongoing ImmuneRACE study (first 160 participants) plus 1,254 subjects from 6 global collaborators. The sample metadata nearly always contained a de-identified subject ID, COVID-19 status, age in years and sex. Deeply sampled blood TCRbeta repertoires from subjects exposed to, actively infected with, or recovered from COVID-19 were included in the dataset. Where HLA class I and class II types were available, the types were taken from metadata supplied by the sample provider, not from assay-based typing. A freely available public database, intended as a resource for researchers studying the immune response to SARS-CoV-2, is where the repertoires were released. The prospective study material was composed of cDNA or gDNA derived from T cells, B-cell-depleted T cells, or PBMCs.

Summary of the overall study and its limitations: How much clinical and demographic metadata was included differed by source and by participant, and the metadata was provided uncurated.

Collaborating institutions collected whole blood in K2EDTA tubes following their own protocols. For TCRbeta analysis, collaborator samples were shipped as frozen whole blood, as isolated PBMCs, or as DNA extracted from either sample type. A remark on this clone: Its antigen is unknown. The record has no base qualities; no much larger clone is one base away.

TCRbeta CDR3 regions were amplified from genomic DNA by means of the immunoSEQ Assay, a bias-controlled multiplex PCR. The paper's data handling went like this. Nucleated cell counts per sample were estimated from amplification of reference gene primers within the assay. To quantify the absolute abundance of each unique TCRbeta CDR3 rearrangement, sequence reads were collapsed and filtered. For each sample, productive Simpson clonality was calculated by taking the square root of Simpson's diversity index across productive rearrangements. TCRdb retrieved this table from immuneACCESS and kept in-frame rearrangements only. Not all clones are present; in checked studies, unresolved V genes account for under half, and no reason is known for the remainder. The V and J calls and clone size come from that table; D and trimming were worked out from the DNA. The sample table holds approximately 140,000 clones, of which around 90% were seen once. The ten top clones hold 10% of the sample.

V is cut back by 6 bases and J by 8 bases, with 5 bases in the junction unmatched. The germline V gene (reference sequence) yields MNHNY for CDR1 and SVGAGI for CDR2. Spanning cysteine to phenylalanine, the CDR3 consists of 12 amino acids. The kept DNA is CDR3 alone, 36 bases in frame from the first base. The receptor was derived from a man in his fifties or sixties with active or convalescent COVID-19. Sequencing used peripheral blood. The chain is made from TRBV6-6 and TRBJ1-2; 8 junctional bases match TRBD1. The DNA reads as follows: TGTGCCAGCAGCGACAGGGGATTCGGCTACACCTTC. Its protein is CASSDRGFGYTF.